The entry below describes one TCR beta chain. The data originate from a study of blood T cell repertoires in COVID-19. Study context: The cDNA or gDNA used as material had been derived from T cells, B-cell-depleted T cells, or PBMCs.

J lost 6 bases, V lost 9 bases, and 12 bases had no gene match. Germline CDR1 and CDR2: LNHDA and SQIVND (reference sequence). There are 15 residues in the CDR3. The method was immunoSEQ multiplex PCR; TCRdb's version includes in-frame clones alone and lacks a portion of them. The sample lists some 250,000 clones, 83% occurring once. The J gene is TRBJ1-5, the V gene TRBV19, with 9 bases matching TRBD1. The clonotype was recovered from a man aged 40-49 years with active or convalescent COVID-19. Sequencing was carried out using peripheral blood. CDR3 loop: CASSRGQGPSQPQHF. CDR3 bases: TGTGCCAGCTCGAGGGGACAGGGTCCGAGTCAGCCCCAGCATTTT.